These T cell receptor beta chains were read from a single sample in a study of cytomegalovirus exposure and HLA in healthy donors. The repertoire was sequenced with immunoSEQ multiplex PCR; TCRdb's copy has only in-frame clones and lacks some. This sample has about 120,000 clones, with about 86% found just once. Sequencing was carried out using PBMCs. The origin of the receptors is a woman aged 25 to 39 in good health and CMV-seronegative. Each CDR3 is given with its conserved first and last residue. Each record gives: V gene, J gene, clone size, CDR3 protein. Expanded clones are given a class, and other clones once, few, many or no size at all.

v_call: TRBV5-1
j_call: TRBJ2-2
clone_size: -
cdr3_aa: CASSLAGELFF

v_call: TRBV27
j_call: TRBJ2-7
clone_size: once
cdr3_aa: CASSPTGAAGTEQYF

v_call: TRBV5-1
j_call: TRBJ1-1
clone_size: -
cdr3_aa: CASSLVQGRYTEAFF

v_call: TRBV18
j_call: TRBJ1-3
clone_size: -
cdr3_aa: CASSPRDRGKGNTIYF

v_call: TRBV9
j_call: TRBJ1-3
clone_size: -
cdr3_aa: CASSVFGDPGNTIYF

v_call: TRBV7-9
j_call: TRBJ2-1
clone_size: -
cdr3_aa: CSSRGTEQFF

v_call: TRBV27
j_call: TRBJ1-5
clone_size: -
cdr3_aa: CASSLDWPSPQHF

v_call: TRBV28
j_call: TRBJ2-7
clone_size: -
cdr3_aa: CASSSDGYEQYF

v_call: TRBV27
j_call: TRBJ2-3
clone_size: -
cdr3_aa: CASSLTSASSTQYF

v_call: TRBV7-8
j_call: TRBJ2-1
clone_size: -
cdr3_aa: CASSLAGTREYNEQFF

v_call: TRBV15
j_call: TRBJ1-5
clone_size: -
cdr3_aa: CATSRDTGGGNQPQHF

v_call: TRBV7-9
j_call: TRBJ1-1
clone_size: -
cdr3_aa: CSSSQSGGVTEAFF

v_call: TRBV19
j_call: -
clone_size: -
cdr3_aa: CASSSGDAGSYEQYF

v_call: TRBV7-9
j_call: TRBJ2-2
clone_size: -
cdr3_aa: CASRLGGGGTTVGELFF

v_call: TRBV28
j_call: TRBJ2-7
clone_size: -
cdr3_aa: CATYTRDRGYEQYF

v_call: TRBV13
j_call: -
clone_size: -
cdr3_aa: CASSLGSDFRGPKSSYEQYF

v_call: TRBV5-1
j_call: TRBJ2-3
clone_size: -
cdr3_aa: CASSPWRSLTDTQYF

v_call: TRBV27
j_call: TRBJ2-2
clone_size: -
cdr3_aa: CASSPGLAGATGELFF

v_call: TRBV5-1
j_call: TRBJ2-7
clone_size: -
cdr3_aa: CASSRSSGRQTSYEQYF

v_call: TRBV6-5
j_call: TRBJ1-1
clone_size: -
cdr3_aa: CASKTGVATEAFF

v_call: TRBV19
j_call: TRBJ1-5
clone_size: once
cdr3_aa: CASSIAGSQPQHF

v_call: TRBV7-9
j_call: TRBJ2-5
clone_size: -
cdr3_aa: CASSPAGEGRETQYF

v_call: TRBV6-4
j_call: TRBJ1-6
clone_size: few
cdr3_aa: CASSDSTGVSPLHF

v_call: TRBV7-3
j_call: TRBJ2-2
clone_size: -
cdr3_aa: CASSLLTTPNTGELFF